This T cell receptor beta chain was observed in a study of blood T cell repertoires in COVID-19. The CDR3 is 15 residues long. The germline V gene has CDR1 KGHSH and CDR2 LQKENI. The V end lost 6 bases, the J end lost 8 bases, and 19 bases lay between the germline ends. Clones were read by immunoSEQ multiplex PCR, and TCRdb kept only the in-frame ones, dropping some. The sample comprises 110,000 to 150,000 clones, 87% of which are singletons, and 10% to 12% rests with the top ten. Each recovered donor of Cohort 3 presented with two negative PCRs, clearance, or symptom resolution. This clone was found a few times.

The sequenced sample consisted of PBMCs or T cells enriched from blood (not recorded which). This sequence joins TRBV18 and TRBJ2-2; D is perhaps TRBD2 (6 bases). The receptor was derived from a man aged 55 to 69 who had recovered from COVID-19. The CDR3 sequence: CASSEGLAPLGELFF. The CDR3 DNA reads TGTGCCAGCTCGGAGGGACTGGCCCCCTTAGGGGAGCTGTTTTTT.